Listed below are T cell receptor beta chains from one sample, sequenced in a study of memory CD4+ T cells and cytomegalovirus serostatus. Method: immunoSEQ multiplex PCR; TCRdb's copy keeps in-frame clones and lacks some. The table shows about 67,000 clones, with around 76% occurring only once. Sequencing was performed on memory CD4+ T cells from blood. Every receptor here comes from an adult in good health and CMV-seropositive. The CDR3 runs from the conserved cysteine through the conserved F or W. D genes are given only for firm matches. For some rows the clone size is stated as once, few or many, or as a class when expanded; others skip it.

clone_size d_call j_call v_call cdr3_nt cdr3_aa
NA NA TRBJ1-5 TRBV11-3 TGTGCCAGCAGCTTACACCGGACGGGAATTTGCAATCAGCCCCAGCATTTT CASSLHRTGICNQPQHF
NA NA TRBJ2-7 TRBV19 TGTGCCAGTAGTATCAATCCGGGAGCCGCCCCCTACGAGCAGTACTTC CASSINPGAAPYEQYF
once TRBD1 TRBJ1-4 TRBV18 TGTGCCAGCCGAGACAGGGTTGGCGAAAAACTGTTTTTT CASRDRVGEKLFF
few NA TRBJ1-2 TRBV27 TGTGCCAGCACCTCAGTGGGCGGGAACTATGGCTACACCTTC CASTSVGGNYGYTF
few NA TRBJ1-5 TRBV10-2 TGCGCCACCGGGCCCTTAAGATGGCAGCCCCAGCATTTT CATGPLRWQPQHF
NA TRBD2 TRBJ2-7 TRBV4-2 TGTGCCAGCAGCCAACAGGGGCGGGAGGGCTACGAGCAGTACTTC CASSQQGREGYEQYF
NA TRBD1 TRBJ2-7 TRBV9 TGTGCCAGCAGCCCTCGGGACAGGGGCCACGAGCAGTACTTC CASSPRDRGHEQYF
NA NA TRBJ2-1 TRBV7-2 TGTGCCAGCAGCGACGGGACGGAGCCTGGGAATGAGCAGTTCTTC CASSDGTEPGNEQFF
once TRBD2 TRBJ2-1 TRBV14 TGTGCCAGCAGCCAAGGCGGGGGGGTTTACAATGAGCAGTTCTTC CASSQGGGVYNEQFF
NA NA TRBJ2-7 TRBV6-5 TGTGCCAGCAGACCTCGACAGACCTACGAGCAGTACTTC CASRPRQTYEQYF
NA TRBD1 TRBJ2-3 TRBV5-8 TGTGCCAGCAGCGTTCGACAGGGAACAGATACGCAGTATTTT CASSVRQGTDTQYF
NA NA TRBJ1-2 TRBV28 TGTGCCAGCAGTTTCCGCTATGGCTACACCTTC CASSFRYGYTF
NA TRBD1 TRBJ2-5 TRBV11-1 TGTGCCAGCAGCTTGGGGACAGGGACCCACTTCGGGGAGACCCAGTACTTC CASSLGTGTHFGETQYF
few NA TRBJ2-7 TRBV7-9 TGTGCCAGCAGTCCGACGGACACCCTCTCCCACGAGCAGTACTTC CASSPTDTLSHEQYF
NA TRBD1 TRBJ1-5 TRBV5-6 TGTGCCAGCAGCCGACAGGGGGCGAATCAGCCCCAGCATTTT CASSRQGANQPQHF
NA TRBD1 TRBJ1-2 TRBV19 TGTGCCAGCTCGACAGGGAACGGCTATGGCTACACCTTC CASSTGNGYGYTF
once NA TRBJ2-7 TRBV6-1 TGTGCCGGCCAGGAGGCAGGGGATCAGGAGCAGTACTTC CAGQEAGDQEQYF
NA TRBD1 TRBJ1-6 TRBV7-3 TGTGCCAGCAGCTTGGGGACAGGTTCTCATTCACCCCTCCACTTT CASSLGTGSHSPLHF
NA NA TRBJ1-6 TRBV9 TGTGCCAGCAGCGTAGGGAGATATAATTCACCCCTCCACTTT CASSVGRYNSPLHF
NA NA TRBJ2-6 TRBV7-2 TGTGCCAGCAGCAAACACCCAGGGGCCCCGACTTTC CASSKHPGAPTF
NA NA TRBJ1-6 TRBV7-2 TGTGCCAGCAGTTTCGACAGGAGTAGTAATTCACCCCTCCACTTT CASSFDRSSNSPLHF
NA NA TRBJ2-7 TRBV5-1 TGCGCCAGCAGGGGAGACAGCGAAACCTACGAGCAGTACTTC CASRGDSETYEQYF
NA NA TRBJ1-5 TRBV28 TGTGCCAGCAGGCACAGGGTGGAATATAATCAGCCCCAGCATTTT CASRHRVEYNQPQHF
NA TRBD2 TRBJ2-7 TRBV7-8 TGTGCCAGCAGCTTAGGGGCGCTAGCGGGAGGGCCGGTCGAGCAGTACTTC CASSLGALAGGPVEQYF
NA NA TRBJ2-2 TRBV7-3 TGTGCCAGCAGCTTGGGGGCCGGGGAGCTGTTTTTT CASSLGAGELFF
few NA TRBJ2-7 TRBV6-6 TGTGCCAGCACAACCATCTGGGGCTCCTACGAGCAGTACTTC CASTTIWGSYEQYF
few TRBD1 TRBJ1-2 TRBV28 TGTGCCAGCAGTCGGACAGGGGGTTATGGCTACACCTTC CASSRTGGYGYTF
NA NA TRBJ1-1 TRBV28 TGTGCCAGCAGTGCCTGGGGGACAACCGCCGATGAAGCTTTCTTT CASSAWGTTADEAFF
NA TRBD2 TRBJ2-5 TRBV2 TGTGCCAGCAACTCGGGACTAGCGGGGTTAGCGGGGCTCCAAGAGACCCAGTACTTC CASNSGLAGLAGLQETQYF
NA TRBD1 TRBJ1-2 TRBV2 TGTGCCAGCAGTAGAGACAGGGGTTTCTATGGCTACACCTTC CASSRDRGFYGYTF
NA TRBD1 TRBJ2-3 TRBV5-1 TGCGCCAACCCCCGGACAGGGACGAAAACTAGCACAGATACGCAGTATTTT CANPRTGTKTSTDTQYF
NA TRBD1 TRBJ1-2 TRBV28 TGTGCCAGCAGTTCCCCGGGACAGGGATATGGCTACACCTTC CASSSPGQGYGYTF
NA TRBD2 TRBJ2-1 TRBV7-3 TGTGCCAGCAGCTTCGATAGCGGGGGCTACAATGAGCAGTTCTTC CASSFDSGGYNEQFF
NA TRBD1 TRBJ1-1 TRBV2 TGTGCCAGCAGTCGAACAGGGGTTTGGTGGACTAACACTGAAGCTTTCTTT CASSRTGVWWTNTEAFF
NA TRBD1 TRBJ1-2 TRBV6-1 TGTGCCAGCAGTGAAGCCGGGACAGGGGGCTATGGCTACACCTTC CASSEAGTGGYGYTF
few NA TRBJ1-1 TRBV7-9 TGTGCCAGCAGCCTGCAGGTGGCGTGGACTGAAGCTTTCTTT CASSLQVAWTEAFF
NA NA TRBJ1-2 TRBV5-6 TGTGCCAGCAGCTTGGATGGAGGGATAAGGGGCTACACCTTC CASSLDGGIRGYTF
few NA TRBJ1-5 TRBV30 TGTGCCTGGAGTTGGCAGGGGAATCAGCCCCAGCATTTT CAWSWQGNQPQHF
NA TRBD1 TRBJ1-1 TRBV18 TGTGCCAGCACCAGGGACAGGACGAACACTGAAGCTTTCTTT CASTRDRTNTEAFF
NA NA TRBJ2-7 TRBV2 TGTGCCAGCAGTGAGGCCAATTCCTACGAGCAGTACTTC CASSEANSYEQYF
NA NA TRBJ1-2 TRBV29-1 TGCAGCGTTATAGGAGTGGACTATGGCTACACCTTC CSVIGVDYGYTF
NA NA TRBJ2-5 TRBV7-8 TGTGCCAGCAGCTGGGGAAAAGAGACCCAGTACTTC CASSWGKETQYF
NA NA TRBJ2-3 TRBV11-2 TGTGCCAGCAGCCCCAGGGGAACCACAGATACGCAGTATTTT CASSPRGTTDTQYF
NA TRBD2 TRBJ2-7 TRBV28 TGTGCCAGCAGTTTATACCTAGGGACTAGCAATTACGAGCAGTACTTC CASSLYLGTSNYEQYF
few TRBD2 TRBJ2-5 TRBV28 TGTGCCAGCAGTTTGTCGATTGGGGGGGAACGTGGAGAGACCCAGTACTTC CASSLSIGGERGETQYF
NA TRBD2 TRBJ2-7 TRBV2 TGTGCCAGCAATCAAAGCGGGGGGCCCCTTTTTCGGCAGTACTTC CASNQSGGPLFRQYF
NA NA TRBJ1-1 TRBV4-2 TGTGCCAGCACAAGGGTGGGCCAAGACGGCACTGAAGCTTTCTTT CASTRVGQDGTEAFF
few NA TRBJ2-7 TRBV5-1 TGCGCCAGCAGCTTGTTGCCAGGGCCGCCGGGCGAGCAGTACTTC CASSLLPGPPGEQYF
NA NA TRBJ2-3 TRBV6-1 TGTGCCAGCAGTGAACCAGTCAGGACTGCTAGCACAGATACGCAGTATTTT CASSEPVRTASTDTQYF
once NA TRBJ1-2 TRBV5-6 TGTGCCAGCAGCTTAGACAGAGAACCCTATGGCTACACCTTC CASSLDREPYGYTF
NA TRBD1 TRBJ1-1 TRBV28 TGTGCCAGCAGTCCACAGGGGCGCACTGAAGCTTTCTTT CASSPQGRTEAFF
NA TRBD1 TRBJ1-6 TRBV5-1 TGCGCCAGCAGCCCGGGAGGGACAGGGCATAGCTCCTATAATTCACCCCTCCACTTT CASSPGGTGHSSYNSPLHF